The table lists the clone carrying this T cell receptor (beta chain) with a few counts. Its antigen is still unknown. A clone one base away is much larger, so this may be a read error. The CDR3 length is 17 residues. Germline V CDR1 and CDR2: MNHNS, SASEGT. The germline V and J ends were trimmed by 7 bases and 0 bases, with 22 bases remaining between them. The sample originates from a study of regulatory T cells in long-lasting Graves disease. Study-level findings and limits: Persistent disease samples used TRBV28, TRBJ1-2 and TRBJ2-5 preferentially.

TCR beta libraries were built with iRepertoire HTBI primers and Arm-PCR of CDR3 regions. TCRdb re-analysed the multiplex PCR reads in MiXCR, keeping a single row per CDR3 protein. The data contain 300,000 to 400,000 distinct CDR3 sequences, 16% of them seen just once; the ten biggest clones take up just under 30%. Time point of the sample: newly diagnosed GD, antithyroid drugs for less than 3 months. PBMC RNA was the source of the TCR library. These data are also associated with another study on T cells in Graves' hyperthyroidism and ophthalmopathy.

This receptor was identified in a man aged 35 to 55 with Graves disease. The chain recombines TRBV6-1 with TRBJ2-7; D uncertain. The sample in question was peripheral blood mononuclear cells (PBMCs), obtained at new diagnosis, from a patient treated with antithyroid drugs. CDR3 protein: CASTRLVNPDRSYEQYF. CDR3 nucleotides: TGTGCCAGCACCAGACTCGTCAATCCAGACCGCTCCTACGAGCAGTACTTC.